Listed below are T cell receptor beta chains from one sample, sequenced in a study of control samples from healthy donors and cancer patients. The method was immunoSEQ multiplex PCR; TCRdb's version includes in-frame clones alone and lacks a portion of them. The sample includes under 200,000 clones, 92% of them seen just once. Specimen: blood. The receptors originated from a woman aged 25 to 39 in good health. Each CDR3 is given with its conserved first and last residue. The D gene is left open where the match is weak. Size values are once, few and many counts, or a class for expanded clones, and some rows have none.

d_call	v_call	clone_size	j_call	cdr3_aa	cdr3_nt
.	TRBV28	.	TRBJ1-1	CASSITGLTEAFF	TGTGCCAGCAGTATTACAGGGCTCACTGAGGCTTTCTTT
TRBD2	TRBV5-1	.	TRBJ2-3	CASGLAEWGADTQYF	TGCGCCAGCGGCCTAGCGGAGTGGGGCGCAGATACGCAGTATTTT
TRBD2	TRBV20-1	.	TRBJ2-1	CSASTGGPYNEQFF	TGCAGTGCTAGTACGGGAGGGCCCTACAATGAGCAGTTCTTC
.	TRBV7-2	.	TRBJ2-7	CASSLWASPTYEQYF	TGTGCCAGCAGCTTATGGGCTAGCCCTACCTACGAGCAGTACTTC
.	TRBV4-1	.	TRBJ1-6	CASSPGYRASSYNSPLHF	TGCGCCAGCAGCCCCGGTTACAGGGCAAGCTCCTATAATTCACCCCTCCACTTT
TRBD1	TRBV2	.	TRBJ1-5	CASSSGHRGNQPQHF	TGTGCCAGCAGTTCGGGCCACAGGGGTAATCAGCCCCAGCATTTT
TRBD1	TRBV28	few	TRBJ1-6	CASSFYTGTGANSPLHF	TGTGCCAGCAGTTTTTACACCGGGACAGGCGCTAATTCACCCCTCCACTTT
.	TRBV12-3/TRBV12-4	.	TRBJ1-1	CASSPLGTEAFF	TGTGCCAGCAGTCCGCTGGGCACTGAAGCTTTCTTT
.	TRBV19	few	TRBJ1-6	CASSIESSYNSPLHF	TGTGCCAGTAGTATTGAGAGCTCCTATAATTCACCCCTCCACTTT
.	TRBV12-3/TRBV12-4	.	TRBJ1-5	CASRGEGNQPQHF	TGTGCCAGCAGGGGGGAGGGCAATCAGCCCCAGCATTTT
.	TRBV28	.	TRBJ2-5	CASSSKVNKYESETQYF	TGTGCCAGCAGTTCAAAGGTAAACAAGTACGAATCTGAGACCCAGTACTTC
TRBD1	TRBV6-5	once	TRBJ1-1	CASSLTGGVNTEAFF	TGTGCCAGCAGTCTGACAGGGGGCGTTAACACTGAAGCTTTCTTT
.	TRBV27	.	TRBJ1-1	CASWKDRLNTEAFF	TGTGCCAGCTGGAAAGACAGGTTGAACACTGAAGCTTTCTTT
TRBD1	TRBV11-2	.	TRBJ2-7	CASSLEGTGGVRQYF	TGTGCCAGCAGCTTAGAAGGGACAGGGGGTGTTAGGCAGTACTTC
TRBD2	TRBV6-2/TRBV6-3	once	TRBJ2-7	CASSTSGPYEQYF	TGTGCCAGCAGCACTAGCGGACCCTACGAGCAGTACTTC
.	TRBV6-5	.	TRBJ2-1	CASSWRNNEQFF	TGTGCCAGCAGTTGGAGAAACAATGAGCAGTTCTTC
TRBD2	TRBV5-4	.	TRBJ2-2	CASSPGGEGTGELFF	TGTGCCAGCAGCCCGGGGGGGGAGGGGACCGGGGAGCTGTTTTTT
.	TRBV28	.	TRBJ2-3	CASRPGTGRTDTQYF	TGTGCCAGCCGCCCGGGGACTGGGAGGACAGATACGCAGTATTTT
TRBD2	TRBV3-1/TRBV3-2	.	TRBJ2-3	CASSLAGAGTDTQYF	TGTGCCAGCAGCCTAGCGGGAGCGGGCACAGATACGCAGTATTTT
.	TRBV27	.	TRBJ2-7	CASSDSGTGYEQYF	TGTGCCAGTAGTGACTCAGGGACCGGTTACGAGCAGTACTTC
.	TRBV6-4	.	TRBJ2-1	CASSDSISPTHEQFF	TGTGCCAGCAGTGACTCGATCTCGCCTACCCATGAGCAGTTCTTC
.	TRBV5-1	.	TRBJ2-1	CASSLGQGFGNEQFF	TGCGCCAGCAGCTTGGGGCAGGGGTTCGGGAATGAGCAGTTCTTC
TRBD1	TRBV10-3	once	TRBJ1-1	CAVGQGGTEAFF	TGTGCCGTCGGACAGGGAGGCACTGAAGCTTTCTTT
.	TRBV7-6	.	TRBJ2-2	CASSLWAESGELFF	TGTGCCAGCAGCTTATGGGCAGAATCCGGGGAGCTGTTTTTT
.	TRBV10-2	.	TRBJ1-5	CASSRQADQPQHF	TGCGCCAGCAGTCGGCAGGCAGATCAGCCCCAGCATTTT
.	TRBV20-1	.	TRBJ1-2	CSARQGDGYTF	TGCAGTGCTAGACAGGGCGATGGCTACACCTTC